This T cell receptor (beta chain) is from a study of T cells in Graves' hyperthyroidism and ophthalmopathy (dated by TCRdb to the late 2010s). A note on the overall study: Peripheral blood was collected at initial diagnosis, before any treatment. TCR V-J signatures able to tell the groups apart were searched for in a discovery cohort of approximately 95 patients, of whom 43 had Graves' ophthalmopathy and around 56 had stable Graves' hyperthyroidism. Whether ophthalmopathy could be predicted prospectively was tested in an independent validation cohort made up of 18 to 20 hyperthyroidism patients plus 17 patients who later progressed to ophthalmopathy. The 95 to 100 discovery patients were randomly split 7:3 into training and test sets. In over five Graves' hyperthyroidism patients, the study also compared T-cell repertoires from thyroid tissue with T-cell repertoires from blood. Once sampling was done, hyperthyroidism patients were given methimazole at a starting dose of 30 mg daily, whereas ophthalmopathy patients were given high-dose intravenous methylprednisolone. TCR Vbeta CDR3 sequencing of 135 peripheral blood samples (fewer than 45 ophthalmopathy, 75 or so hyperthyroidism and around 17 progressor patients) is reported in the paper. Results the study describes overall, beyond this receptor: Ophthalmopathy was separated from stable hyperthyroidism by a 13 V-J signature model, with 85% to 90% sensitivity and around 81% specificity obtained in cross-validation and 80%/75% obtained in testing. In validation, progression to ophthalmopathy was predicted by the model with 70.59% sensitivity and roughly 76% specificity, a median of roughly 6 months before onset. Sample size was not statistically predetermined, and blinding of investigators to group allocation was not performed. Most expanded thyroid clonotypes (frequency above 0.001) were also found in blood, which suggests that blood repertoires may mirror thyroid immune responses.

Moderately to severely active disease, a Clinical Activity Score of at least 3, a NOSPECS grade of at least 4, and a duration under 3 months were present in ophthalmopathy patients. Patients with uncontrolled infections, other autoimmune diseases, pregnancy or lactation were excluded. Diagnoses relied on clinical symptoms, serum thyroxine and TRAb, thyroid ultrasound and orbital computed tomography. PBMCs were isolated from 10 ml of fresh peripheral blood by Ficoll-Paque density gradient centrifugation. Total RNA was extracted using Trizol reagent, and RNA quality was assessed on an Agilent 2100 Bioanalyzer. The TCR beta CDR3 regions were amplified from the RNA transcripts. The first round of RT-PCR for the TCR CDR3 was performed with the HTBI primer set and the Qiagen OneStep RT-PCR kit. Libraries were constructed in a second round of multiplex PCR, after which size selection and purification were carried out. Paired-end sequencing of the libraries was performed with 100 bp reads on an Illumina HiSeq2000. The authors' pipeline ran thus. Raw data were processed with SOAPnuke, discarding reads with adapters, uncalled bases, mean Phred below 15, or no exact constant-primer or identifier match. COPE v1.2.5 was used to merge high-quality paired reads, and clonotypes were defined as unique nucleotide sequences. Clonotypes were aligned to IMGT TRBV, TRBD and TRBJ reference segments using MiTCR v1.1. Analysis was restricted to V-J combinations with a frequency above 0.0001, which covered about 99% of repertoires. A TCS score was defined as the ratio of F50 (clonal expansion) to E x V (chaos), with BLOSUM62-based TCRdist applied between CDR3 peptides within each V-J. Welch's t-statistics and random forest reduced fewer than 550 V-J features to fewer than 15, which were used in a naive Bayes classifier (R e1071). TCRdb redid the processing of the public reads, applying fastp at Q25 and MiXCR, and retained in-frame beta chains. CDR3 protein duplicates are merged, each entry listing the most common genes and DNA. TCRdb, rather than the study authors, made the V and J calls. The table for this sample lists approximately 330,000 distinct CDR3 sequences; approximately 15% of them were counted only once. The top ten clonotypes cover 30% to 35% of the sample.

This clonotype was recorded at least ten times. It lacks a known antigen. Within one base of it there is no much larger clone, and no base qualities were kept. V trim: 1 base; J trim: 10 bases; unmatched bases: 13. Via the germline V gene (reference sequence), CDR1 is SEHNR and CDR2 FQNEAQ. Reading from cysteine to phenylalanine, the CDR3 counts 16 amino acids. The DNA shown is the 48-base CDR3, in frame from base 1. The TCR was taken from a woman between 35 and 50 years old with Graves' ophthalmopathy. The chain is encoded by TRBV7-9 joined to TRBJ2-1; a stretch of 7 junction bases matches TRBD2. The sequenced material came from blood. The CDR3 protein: CASSLGASGIFIEQFF. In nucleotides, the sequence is TGTGCCAGCAGCTTAGGGGCCAGCGGGATTTTCATCGAGCAGTTCTTC.